These 3 T cell receptor beta chains were sequenced from one sample in a study of identical twins. From the 5' RACE reads, TCRdb called clonotypes with MiXCR, one entry per CDR3 protein. The data show about 210,000 distinct CDR3 sequences, around a tenth seen once. The material sequenced was memory (CD45RO+) T cells sorted from blood. These receptors were obtained from a young woman in good health.

This clonotype occurred many times. The V and J genes are TRBV7-9 and TRBJ1-1; no firm D call. The germline V gene has CDR1 SEHNR and CDR2 FQNEAQ (reference sequence). Trimming cost V 1 base and J 1 base, with 10 bases left between them. The CDR3 is 15 amino acids. The CDR3 reads CASSLVSSGNTEAFF. Here the CDR3 DNA reads TGTGCCAGCAGCTTAGTGTCGTCGGGGAACACTGAAGCTTTCTTT.

This chain connects TRBV7-3 to TRBJ2-5, with 9 bases identical to TRBD2. The germline V gene has CDR1 SGHTA and CDR2 FQGTGA. J was trimmed by 2 bases and V by 5 bases; bases with no gene match: 3. The CDR3 is made up of 14 amino acids. For the CDR3, the DNA is TGTGCCAGCAGCCGCGGGGGGGGGCAAGAGACCCAGTACTTC. This gives the protein CASSRGGGQETQYF.

There are a few counts of this clonotype. The chain couples TRBV12-3 or TRBV12-4 to TRBJ2-3; D may be TRBD1 or TRBD2 (5 bases each). The CDR3 is 15 amino acids. V was cut by 1 base and J by 0 bases, with 8 bases left in between. The CDR3 sequence: CASSLGGVSTDTQYF. The CDR3 nucleotides are TGTGCCAGCAGTTTAGGAGGGGTTAGCACAGATACGCAGTATTTT.